One and the same sample provided the 17 T cell receptor beta chains below, sequenced in a study of blood T cell repertoires in COVID-19. Sequencing was performed with immunoSEQ multiplex PCR; in TCRdb, only in-frame clones are kept and a portion is missing. The table records almost 400,000 clones, nearly 90% of them present only once. Sequenced material: PBMCs or T cells enriched from blood (not recorded which). The source of these receptors is a woman between 25 and 40 years old who had recovered from COVID-19.

This sequence joins TRBV6-5 and TRBJ1-1; 8 bases line up with TRBD1. CDR1 MNHEY and CDR2 SVGAGI come from the germline V gene. Unmatched junction bases numbered 5, after V lost 7 bases and J lost 1 base. CDR3 size: 14 residues. In nucleotides, the CDR3 is TGTGCCAGCATTCGACAGGGGACGAACACTGAAGCTTTCTTT. It specifies CASIRQGTNTEAFF.

This clone was observed once. CDR3 sequence (DNA): TGTGCCATCCACGGGGGGACTGATGGCTACACCTTC. Translation: CAIHGGTDGYTF. This chain uses TRBV2 with TRBJ1-2, with D perhaps TRBD1 (5 bases). Germline V CDR1 and CDR2: SNHLY, FYNNEI. This CDR3 is 12 amino acids long. The V end lost 10 bases, the J end lost 6 bases, and 15 bases lay between the germline ends.

The rearrangement links TRBV7-2 to TRBJ1-2, with D perhaps matching TRBD1 (5 bases). Trimming took off 4 bases at V and 2 bases at J, with 8 bases between the two ends. Germline V gene lookup returns CDR1 SGHTA and CDR2 FQGNSA. The CDR3 totals 13 residues. The chain's CDR3 is CASSSYRNYGYTF. As DNA, the CDR3 is TGTGCCAGCAGCTCATACAGGAACTATGGCTACACCTTC. The variable domain in full, completed from reference TRBV7-2 and TRBJ1-2, reads GAGVSQSPSNKVTEKGKDVELRCDPISGHTALYWYRQSLGQGLEFLIYFQGNSAPDKSGLPSDRFSAERTGGSVSTLTIQRTQQEDSAVYLCASSSYRNYGYTFGSGTRLTVV.

The gene calls are TRBV5-1 and TRBJ2-5; D is possibly TRBD1 (6 bases). CDR1 and CDR2 from the germline V gene are SGHRS and YFSETQ. V dropped 2 bases and J dropped 2 bases, with 13 bases sitting between them. CDR3 length equals 15 residues. In DNA, the CDR3 is TGCGCCAGCAGCTTAGACAGGACATTACAAGAGACCCAGTACTTC. Translated: CASSLDRTLQETQYF. The whole variable domain, filled in from reference TRBV5-1 and TRBJ2-5, reads KAGVTQTPRYLIKTRGQQVTLSCSPISGHRSVSWYQQTPGQGLQFLFEYFSETQRNKGNFPGRFSGRQFSNSRSEMNVSTLELGDSALYLCASSLDRTLQETQYFGPGTRLLVL.

The gene calls are TRBV7-2 and TRBJ2-7; tentative D call: TRBD2 (6 bases). This CDR3 has 16 residues. Germline V gives CDR1 SGHTA, CDR2 FQGNSA. V shed 1 base and J shed 0 bases, with 13 bases lying between them. CDR3: CASSLGSAGSSYEQYF. CDR3 coding DNA: TGTGCCAGCAGCTTAGGCTCCGCGGGGAGCTCCTACGAGCAGTACTTC.

The chain recombines TRBV19 with TRBJ1-1, with D uncertain. Trimming removed 10 bases from V and 4 bases from J, with 13 bases in between. In germline, CDR1 is LNHDA, CDR2 SQIVND (reference sequence). This CDR3 has 12 residues. The CDR3 sequence is CATSRLGTEAFF. The CDR3 nucleotides are TGTGCCACCTCGAGGCTCGGCACTGAAGCTTTCTTT.

The rearrangement uses TRBV5-4 and TRBJ2-3; 10 bases agree with TRBD2. The trim removed 0 bases at V and 1 base at J, leaving 2 bases unmatched. The germline gives CDR1 SGHNT, CDR2 YYREEE (reference sequence). CDR3 length: 16 residues. The CDR3 protein is CASSLGLAGGTDTQYF. CDR3 sequence (DNA): TGTGCCAGCAGCTTGGGGCTAGCGGGAGGCACAGATACGCAGTATTTT.

This chain's CDR3 is CASSLTALTEAFF. The CDR3 DNA is TGTGCCAGCAGCTTAACGGCTCTCACAGAAGCTTTCTTT. The chain uses TRBV7-3 and TRBJ1-1; D unclear. In germline, CDR1 is SGHTA, CDR2 FQGTGA. The CDR3 loop spans 13 amino acids. V lost 0 bases and J lost 8, with 10 bases in between.

This chain joins TRBV7-2 and TRBJ2-7; D not certain. V lost 6 bases to trimming and J lost 0 bases, with 12 bases between them. CDR1 is SGHTA and CDR2 is FQGNSA in the germline V gene. This CDR3 has 14 residues. CDR3 bases: TGTGCCAGCAGACCACAGAGAAGCTCCTACGAGCAGTACTTC. Its protein product is CASRPQRSSYEQYF.

The rearrangement uses TRBV2 and TRBJ2-7, with 8 positions matching TRBD1. V was clipped by 7 bases and J by 2 bases; unmatched bases: 7. The length of the CDR3 is 14 residues. Germline assignment: CDR1 SNHLY and CDR2 FYNNEI. The CDR3 protein is CASNDRGSPYEQYF. The DNA for the CDR3 is TGTGCCAGCAATGACAGGGGTTCCCCCTACGAGCAGTACTTC.

The DNA for the CDR3 is TGTGCCAGCAGCTTAGTCTCCACGGGGCTAGCGAGCTACGAGCAGTACTTC. This codes for CASSLVSTGLASYEQYF. This chain joins TRBV7-2 and TRBJ2-7; a possible D gene is TRBD2 (6 bases). Germline CDR1 SGHTA, CDR2 FQGNSA. CDR3 size: 17 residues. Between the trimmed V and J ends, which lost 1 base and 3 bases, there was a span of 19 bases.

The J gene is TRBJ1-4, the V gene TRBV30, with 8 nucleotides matching TRBD1. Germline assignment: CDR1 GTSNPN and CDR2 SVGIG (reference sequence). After removal of 1 base from V and 1 base from J, the junction contained 5 bases not matched to a gene. This CDR3 region has 16 residues. CDR3 in amino acids: CAWSGAGGLTNEKLFF. CDR3 DNA sequence: TGTGCCTGGAGTGGGGCAGGGGGCTTAACTAATGAAAAACTGTTTTTT.

The chain joins TRBV6-5 to TRBJ1-5, with D tentatively TRBD1 (5 bases). The CDR3 extends over 14 amino acids. Trimming pared 8 bases from V and 8 bases from J, leaving 19 bases between. Germline CDR1 and CDR2: MNHEY and SVGAGI. CDR3 residues: CASHTGGSSEPQHF. Written as DNA, the CDR3 is TGTGCCAGCCACACGGGGGGTAGCTCGGAGCCCCAGCATTTT.

The chain is built from TRBV4-1 and TRBJ1-1; D gene unclear. V shed 5 bases and J shed 8 bases, with 12 bases lying between them. CDR3 size: 12 residues. CDR1 is MGHRA, CDR2 YSYEKL, per germline. The CDR3 bases are TGCGCCAGCAGCTCTACGGGATTCGAAGCTTTCTTT. This gives the protein CASSSTGFEAFF.

The V gene is TRBV12-5, the J gene TRBJ1-5; D is unclear. CDR1 is LGHNT, CDR2 FRNRAP, per germline. The CDR3 is made up of 12 amino acids. With 2 bases removed from V and 4 bases from J, the gap between germline ends came to 3 bases. In DNA form, the CDR3 reads TGTGCTAGTGGTTTGTTAAATCAGCCCCAGCATTTT. This encodes CASGLLNQPQHF.

V gene TRBV11-3 combines with J gene TRBJ2-1, with D possibly being TRBD1 (6 bases). Germline CDR1 and CDR2: SGHNT and YENEEA. The CDR3 is made up of 15 amino acids. With 4 bases removed from V and 3 bases from J, the gap between germline ends came to 13 bases. The chain's CDR3 is CASSSGHDYYNEQFF. Here the CDR3 DNA reads TGTGCCAGCAGCTCGGGACACGATTACTACAATGAGCAGTTCTTC.

The chain joins TRBV19 to TRBJ1-1; possibly TRBD1 for D (5 bases). Germline CDR1 is LNHDA and CDR2 is SQIVND (reference sequence). V shed 8 bases and J shed 3 bases, with 10 bases lying between them. CDR3 size: 12 residues. Here the CDR3 DNA reads TGTGCCAGTGGGGCAGGGTACACTGAAGCTTTCTTT. Its translation is CASGAGYTEAFF.